Listed below are T cell receptor beta chains from one sample, sequenced in a study of control samples from healthy donors and cancer patients. The method was immunoSEQ multiplex PCR; TCRdb's version includes in-frame clones alone and lacks a portion of them. The sample yields about 170,000 clones, just under 95% seen once. Sequenced input: blood. The receptors here all came from a woman aged 60 to 75 in good health. The CDR3 runs from the conserved cysteine through the conserved F or W. D genes are given only for firm matches. Clone size appears in some rows only: once, few, many, or a class for an expanded clone.

size,D,V,length,J,DNA,CDR3
NA,TRBD1,TRBV9,17,TRBJ1-6,TGTGCCAGCAGCTCTACAGGGGGGAGCTCCTATAATTCACCCCTCCACTTT,CASSSTGGSSYNSPLHF
NA,TRBD1,TRBV9,16,TRBJ1-1,TGTGCCAGCAGCGTTGGACAGGGGGCGATGGGCACTGAAGCTTTCTTT,CASSVGQGAMGTEAFF
NA,NA,TRBV19,15,TRBJ1-6,TGTGCCAGTAGTATAGGTGGAGGCCCAAATTCACCCCTCCACTTT,CASSIGGGPNSPLHF
NA,NA,TRBV30,14,TRBJ2-7,TGTGCCTGGAGTGCCTTGGGGGGCACCTACGAGCAGTACTTC,CAWSALGGTYEQYF
NA,TRBD1,TRBV7-9,14,TRBJ1-2,TGTGCCAGCAGCCCACGACAGGGGACCTATGGCTACACCTTC,CASSPRQGTYGYTF
NA,NA,TRBV11-1,13,TRBJ1-1,TGTGCCAGCAGCTTAGTTCGGGACACTGAAGCTTTCTTT,CASSLVRDTEAFF
NA,NA,TRBV5-1,15,TRBJ1-1,TGCGCCAGCAGCTTAGGATCAGCCAGGGAAACTGAAGCTTTCTTT,CASSLGSARETEAFF
NA,NA,TRBV7-2,12,TRBJ2-5,TGTGCCAGCAGCTTATTAAGAGAGACCCAGTACTTC,CASSLLRETQYF
NA,TRBD1,TRBV6-5,13,TRBJ1-1,TGTGCCAGCACAGGGGGTGGGGGATCTGACGCTTTCTTT,CASTGGGGSDAFF
NA,NA,TRBV20-1,11,TRBJ2-3,TGCAGTGCACGGGCGGGAGATACGCAGTATTTT,CSARAGDTQYF
NA,TRBD1,TRBV23-1,18,TRBJ2-2,TGCGCCAGCAGTCAATCGGGACGGACAGGGTGGAGCACCGGGGAGCTGTTTTTT,CASSQSGRTGWSTGELFF
NA,TRBD1,TRBV4-1,17,TRBJ1-4,TGCGCCAGCAGCCCGCTGAGGGACAGGGGGGGTAATGAAAAACTGTTTTTT,CASSPLRDRGGNEKLFF
NA,NA,TRBV2,14,TRBJ1-6,TGTGCCAGACAGGGAAGCTCCTATAATTCACCCCTCCACTTT,CARQGSSYNSPLHF
NA,NA,TRBV19,12,TRBJ1-1,TGTGCCAGTAGCCCAGGGTACACTGAAGCTTTCTTT,CASSPGYTEAFF
few,NA,TRBV12-3/TRBV12-4,13,TRBJ1-6,TGTGCCAGCAGTTCACTCGACAATTCACCCCTCCACTTT,CASSSLDNSPLHF
NA,TRBD2,TRBV15,17,TRBJ2-3,TGTGCCACCTCCGTAAGCGGGGGCTCCAGGCCCACAGATACGCAGTATTTT,CATSVSGGSRPTDTQYF
once,NA,TRBV4-1,14,TRBJ2-3,TGCGCCAGCAGCCTTTACGGATATGCGGATACGCAGTATTTT,CASSLYGYADTQYF
NA,TRBD1,TRBV6-2/TRBV6-3,15,TRBJ1-1,TGTGCCAGCAGTCCCAGGGGGACTAGGAACACTGAAGCTTTCTTT,CASSPRGTRNTEAFF